The text below deals with one T cell receptor (beta chain). The sample is drawn from a study of cytomegalovirus exposure and HLA in healthy donors. At the level of the study: About 180 million T cells yielded 117 million unique TCR beta sequences in earlier analysis.

Both 60 Vbeta primers and 13 Jbeta primers went into the PCR. The data were produced by immunoSEQ multiplex PCR, yet TCRdb's version contains in-frame clones alone and is incomplete. The sample yields about 82,000 clones, around four fifths seen once. V was pared by 6 bases and J by 0 bases, with 1 base of the junction left unmatched. From germline, CDR1 is SNHLY and CDR2 FYNNEI. This CDR3 contains 14 residues. The V gene is TRBV2, the J gene TRBJ2-3, with TRBD2 identical over 9 bases. The sequencing sample was made of PBMCs. The sequence derives from a woman aged 45-60 years in good health and CMV-seropositive. CDR3: CASRTSGSTDTQYF. The CDR3, as DNA: TGTGCCAGCAGGACTAGCGGAAGCACAGATACGCAGTATTTT.